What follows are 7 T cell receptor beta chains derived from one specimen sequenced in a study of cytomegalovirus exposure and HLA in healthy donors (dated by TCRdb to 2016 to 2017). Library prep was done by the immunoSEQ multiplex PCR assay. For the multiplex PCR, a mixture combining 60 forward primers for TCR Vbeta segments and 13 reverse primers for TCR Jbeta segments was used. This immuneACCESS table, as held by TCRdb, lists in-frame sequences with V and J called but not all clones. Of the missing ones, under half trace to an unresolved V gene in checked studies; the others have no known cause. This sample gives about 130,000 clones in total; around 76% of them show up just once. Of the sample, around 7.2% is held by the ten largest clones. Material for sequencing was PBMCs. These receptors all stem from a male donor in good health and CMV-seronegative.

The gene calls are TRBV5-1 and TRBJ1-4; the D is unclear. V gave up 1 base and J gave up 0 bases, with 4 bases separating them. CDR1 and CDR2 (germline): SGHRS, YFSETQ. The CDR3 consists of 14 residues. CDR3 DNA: TGCGCCAGCAGCTTGTCTGCAACTAATGAAAAACTGTTTTTT. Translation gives CASSLSATNEKLFF.

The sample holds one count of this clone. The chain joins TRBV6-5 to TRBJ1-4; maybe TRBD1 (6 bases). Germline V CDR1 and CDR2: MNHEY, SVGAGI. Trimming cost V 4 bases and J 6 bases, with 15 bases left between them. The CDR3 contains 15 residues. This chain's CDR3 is CASSSWEGGDEKLFF. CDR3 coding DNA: TGTGCCAGCAGTTCCTGGGAGGGGGGGGATGAAAAACTGTTTTTT.

The CDR3 region is CASSPFGLLEAFF. The CDR3 DNA follows: TGCGCCAGCAGCCCATTTGGACTGCTTGAAGCTTTCTTT. The chain combines TRBV5-1 with TRBJ1-1; D is uncertain. Germline assignment: CDR1 SGHRS and CDR2 YFSETQ. V dropped 4 bases and J dropped 7 bases, with 14 bases sitting between them. CDR3 size: 13 residues.

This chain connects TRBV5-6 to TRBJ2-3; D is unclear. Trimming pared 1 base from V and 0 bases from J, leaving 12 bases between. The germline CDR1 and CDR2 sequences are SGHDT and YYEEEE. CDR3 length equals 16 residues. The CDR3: CASSLRRQASTDTQYF. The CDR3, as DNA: TGTGCCAGCAGCTTGAGAAGACAAGCTAGCACAGATACGCAGTATTTT.

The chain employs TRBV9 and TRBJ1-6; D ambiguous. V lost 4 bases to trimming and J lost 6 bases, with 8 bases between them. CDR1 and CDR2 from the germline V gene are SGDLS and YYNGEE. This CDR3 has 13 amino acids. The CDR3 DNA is TGTGCCAGCAGCCCCCGCAGTAATTCACCCCTCCACTTT. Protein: CASSPRSNSPLHF.

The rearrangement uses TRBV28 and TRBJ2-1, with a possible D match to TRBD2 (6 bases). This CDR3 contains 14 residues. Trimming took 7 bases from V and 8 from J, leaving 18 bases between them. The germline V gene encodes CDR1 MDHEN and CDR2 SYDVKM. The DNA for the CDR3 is TGTGCCAGCACTAACCCCGCGGGGAGACATGAGCAGTTCTTC. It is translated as CASTNPAGRHEQFF.

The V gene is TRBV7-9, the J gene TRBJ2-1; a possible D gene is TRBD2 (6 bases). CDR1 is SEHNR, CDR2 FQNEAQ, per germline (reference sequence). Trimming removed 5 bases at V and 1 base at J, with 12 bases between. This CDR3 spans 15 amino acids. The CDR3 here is CASSHSRGSYNEQFF. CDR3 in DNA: TGTGCCAGCAGCCACTCTCGGGGGTCCTACAATGAGCAGTTCTTC. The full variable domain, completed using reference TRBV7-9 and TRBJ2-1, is DTGVSQNPRHKITKRGQNVTFRCDPISEHNRLYWYRQTLGQGPEFLTYFQNEAQLEKSRLLSDRFSAERPKGSFSTLEIQRTEQGDSAMYLCASSHSRGSYNEQFFGPGTRLTVL.